This T cell receptor (beta chain) originates from a study of CD8+ T cells in alopecia areata. Regarding the study as a whole: Higher clonality was seen in lesional scalp than in normal scalp, especially in alopecia totalis/universalis.

On this clone itself: Its antigen is still unknown.

The CDR3 is 13 residues long. The V gene end was trimmed by 8 bases and the J gene end by 5 bases; junction bases not matched to a gene: 7. CDR1 SQVTM and CDR2 ANQGSEA come from the germline V gene. As part of sample collection, lesional scalp punch biopsies and peripheral blood were taken from alopecia areata patients. Separation by sorting yielded CD4+ and CD8+ T cells from PBMCs. Extracted RNA was reverse transcribed, and the resulting cDNA served as sequencing template. Assay: immunoSEQ multiplex PCR; the TCRdb copy retains only in-frame clones and omits some. The sample consists of 95,000 to 150,000 clones, around 50% of them appearing once.

V gene TRBV29-1 combines with J gene TRBJ2-1; 9 bases align to TRBD2. The sequence derives from a human donor with alopecia areata. Sequencing was performed on NKG2D-low CD8+ T cells sorted from blood. CDR3 protein: CSTAGGFNNEQFF. CDR3 nucleotide sequence: TGCAGCACAGCGGGAGGATTCAACAATGAGCAGTTCTTC.